This T cell receptor beta chain was recovered during a study of tumor and adjacent non-tumor tissue in lung cancer. Study at large: Patients were aged 31 to 76, roughly nine men and roughly 5 women, stage I to III. On average, productive TCRbeta reads reached about 4.17 million per sample. Study observations and caveats: Significantly higher TCR diversity was found in tumor than normal lung. In normal lung, the top 100 clones were significantly more dominant than in tumor.

This clonotype was seen once. Its target is unknown. One end of the junction does not line up with germline, which may come from a read error. No cell sorting was done before RNA was extracted from the tissue. This CDR3 has 15 residues. The germline CDR1 and CDR2 sequences are SGHAT and FQNNGV. A modified ARM-PCR protocol with three rounds of nested PCR amplified TCRbeta. TCRdb reanalysed the multiplex PCR reads using MiXCR and keeps one entry per CDR3 protein. The sample lists approximately 110,000 distinct CDR3 sequences; more than 70% were seen once. The sequencing sample was made of lung tumor tissue. The receptor's source is a woman in her sixties or seventies with non-small cell lung cancer. This chain links TRBV11-2 with TRBJ1-1; no definite D call. CDR3 residues: CTSSLTIGMRAVAFF. The CDR3, as DNA: TGTACCAGCAGCCTCACGATAGGGATGAGGGCTGTAGCTTTCTTT. Variable domain in full (rest from reference TRBV11-2 and TRBJ1-1): EAGVAQSPRYKIIEKRQSVAFWCNPISGHATLYWYQQILGQGPKLLIQFQNNGVVDDSQLPKDRFSAERLKGVDSTLKIQPAKLEDSAVYLCTSSLTIGMRAVAFFGQGTRLTVV.